The entry below gives a single T cell receptor beta chain sequence along with its context. Antigen: not known. CDR1 and CDR2 (germline): LNHNV, YYDKDF (reference sequence). The CDR3 totals 13 residues. V was clipped by 2 bases and J by 7 bases, with 8 bases between them. This sample is part of a study of cytomegalovirus exposure and HLA in healthy donors. The primer mix had 60 Vbeta and 13 Jbeta primers. Some clones are missing from TCRdb's copy, which holds only in-frame ones; the method was immunoSEQ multiplex PCR. The table includes approximately 100,000 clones, roughly 69% detected once. Study-level points and caveats: Information on immune exposure was restricted to one variable (CMV serostatus). The CMV antigen specificity of a few CMV-associated chains was confirmed through in vitro analysis. Most of the TCR beta V segments (in an earlier analysis) were productive either about 87% or about 30% of the time.

This sequence was found in a man in his thirties or forties in good health and CMV-seropositive. Material for sequencing was PBMCs. The chain carries TRBV15 and TRBJ1-4; D unresolved. The CDR3 bases are TGTGCCACCAGCAGATCTTCAGGTGAAAAACTGTTTTTT. Amino acid sequence: CATSRSSGEKLFF.